Each of the 25 T cell receptor beta chains below was sequenced from the same sample in a study of blood T cell repertoires in COVID-19. Method: immunoSEQ multiplex PCR; TCRdb's copy keeps in-frame clones and lacks some. The data show roughly 160,000 clones, 88% seen once. Sequencing used peripheral blood. The receptor source for this set is a man aged 45 to 65 who had recovered from COVID-19.

The chain couples TRBV28 to TRBJ1-3, with unresolved D. The CDR3 is made up of 16 amino acids. V lost 0 bases, J lost 0 bases, and 9 bases lay in between. Per germline, CDR1 MDHEN and CDR2 SYDVKM. The CDR3 coding sequence is TGTGCCAGCAGTTTATGGTCTTTTAGCTCTGGAAACACCATATATTTT. It yields the protein CASSLWSFSSGNTIYF.

V usage is TRBV19 and J usage is TRBJ2-5; D is perhaps TRBD2 (6 bases). The CDR3 is 15 residues long. V dropped 3 bases and J dropped 4 bases, with 15 bases sitting between them. Germline CDR1 reads LNHDA; CDR2 reads SQIVND (reference sequence). The CDR3 loop reads CASSMGGGRRETQYF. In nucleotides, the CDR3 is TGTGCCAGTAGTATGGGGGGAGGTAGGCGAGAGACCCAGTACTTC.

This clone appeared a few times. The V gene is TRBV28, the J gene TRBJ1-4, with unresolved D. Trimming shortened V by 3 bases and J by 6 bases, and 2 bases separated the two germline ends. Per the germline V gene, CDR1 is MDHEN and CDR2 is SYDVKM. The CDR3 is made up of 11 amino acids. The DNA for the CDR3 is TGTGCCAGCAGTTTCTATGAAAAACTGTTTTTT. Its protein product is CASSFYEKLFF.

The gene calls are TRBV30 and TRBJ1-2; 12 bases map to TRBD1. Germline lookup yields CDR1 GTSNPN and CDR2 SVGIG (reference sequence). The CDR3 contains 15 residues. V lost 2 bases to trimming and J lost 4 bases; unmatched junction nucleotides: 5. The CDR3, as DNA: TGTGCCTGGAGTCCGGGACAGGGGGCCTCCTATGGCTACACCTTC. The encoded protein is CAWSPGQGASYGYTF.

The chain employs TRBV5-1 and TRBJ2-1, with 11 bases aligning to TRBD2. From germline, CDR1 is SGHRS and CDR2 YFSETQ. Trimming cost V 0 bases and J 2 bases; bases outside gene matches: 4. This CDR3 spans 17 amino acids. The CDR3 DNA sequence: TGCGCCAGCAGCTTGGTCCTAGCGGGAGGAGCCTACAATGAGCAGTTCTTC. This translates into CASSLVLAGGAYNEQFF.

The chain carries TRBV6-2 or TRBV6-3 and TRBJ1-1; 9 bases line up with TRBD1. The CDR3 totals 15 residues. Germline trimming cut 2 bases from V and 5 bases from J; bases unmatched to any gene: 6. Germline CDR1 is MNHEY and CDR2 is SVGEGT. CDR3 DNA: TGTGCCAGCAGTTACGGTGGGACAGGGAGGACTGAAGCTTTCTTT. Protein product: CASSYGGTGRTEAFF.

This chain links TRBV7-8 with TRBJ2-6; D is possibly TRBD2 (5 bases). V was pared by 2 bases and J by 0 bases, with 17 bases between. The CDR3 contains 19 residues. Per the germline V gene, CDR1 is SGHVS and CDR2 is FQNEAQ. CDR3 sequence: CASSLRGGSSSSGANVLTF. DNA for the CDR3: TGTGCCAGCAGCTTACGAGGAGGCTCATCTTCCTCTGGGGCCAACGTCCTGACTTTC.

The rearrangement uses TRBV11-2 and TRBJ2-5; 9 bases are shared with TRBD1. The J segment lost 5 bases and the V segment lost 5 bases, leaving 12 bases of the junction unmatched. Germline CDR1 and CDR2: SGHAT and FQNNGV. The length of the CDR3 is 16 residues. CDR3 in DNA: TGTGCCAGCAGCCCCCTTGGGACAGGGTCCGCGGAGACCCAGTACTTC. Amino acid sequence: CASSPLGTGSAETQYF.

The V call is TRBV19, the J call TRBJ2-5, with 11 nucleotides matching TRBD1. V lost 4 bases to trimming and J lost 9 bases; unmatched junction nucleotides: 4. CDR1 is LNHDA, CDR2 SQIVND, per germline (reference sequence). This CDR3 has 13 amino acids. This CDR3 reads CASSTGQGVAQYF. The CDR3, as DNA: TGTGCCAGTAGTACGGGACAGGGGGTAGCCCAGTACTTC. Together with reference TRBV19 and TRBJ2-5, the CDR3 gives the full variable domain: DGGITQSPKYLFRKEGQNVTLSCEQNLNHDAMYWYRQDPGQGLRLIYYSQIVNDFQKGDIAEGYSVSREKKESFPLTVTSAQKNPTAFYLCASSTGQGVAQYFGPGTRLLVL.

J is TRBJ1-1 and V is TRBV19; D ambiguous. V shed 8 bases and J shed 0 bases, with 7 bases lying between them. In germline, CDR1 is LNHDA, CDR2 SQIVND (reference sequence). The CDR3 has 12 amino acids. The CDR3 region is CASAHMNTEAFF. The CDR3 region has the DNA TGTGCCAGTGCCCACATGAACACTGAAGCTTTCTTT.

V is TRBV6-1 and J is TRBJ1-2; 8 positions match TRBD1. Germline V gene lookup returns CDR1 MNHNS and CDR2 SASEGT. Trimming cost V 0 bases and J 4 bases; bases outside gene matches: 1. The CDR3 covers 14 residues. In nucleotides, the CDR3 is TGTGCCAGCAGTGAAGCAACAGGGGGCTATGGCTACACCTTC. Translating it yields CASSEATGGYGYTF.

J is TRBJ2-5 and V is TRBV5-4, with 8 bases matching TRBD1. The length of the CDR3 is 15 residues. V trimming: 1 base; J trimming: 3 bases; junction bases outside the gene matches: 5. CDR1 and CDR2 from the germline V gene are SGHNT and YYREEE (reference sequence). CDR3 residues: CASSLTGGGKETQYF. Here the CDR3 DNA reads TGTGCCAGCAGCTTGACAGGGGGAGGAAAAGAGACCCAGTACTTC.

The J gene is TRBJ1-4, the V gene TRBV27, with 9 bases aligning to TRBD1. This CDR3 is 15 amino acids long. V shed 4 bases and J 7 bases; nucleotides not matched to a gene: 7. Germline values: CDR1 MNHEY, CDR2 SMNVEV (reference sequence). The CDR3 bases are TGTGCCAGCAGTTCAACAGGGGGCTCGGGTGAAAAACTGTTTTTT. Translation: CASSSTGGSGEKLFF.

The sample holds one count of this clone. The gene calls are TRBV23-1 and TRBJ1-2, with unresolved D. TRBV23-1 is annotated as an ORF whose role is uncertain. This CDR3 spans 12 amino acids. V was shortened by 4 bases and J by 2 bases, with 5 bases between the two germline ends. The CDR3 nucleotides are TGCGCCAGCAGTCCCGTAAACTATGGCTACACCTTC. This translates into CASSPVNYGYTF.

The sample holds many counts of this clone. Here the CDR3 reads CASSDGLSYEQYF. As DNA, the CDR3 is TGTGCCAGCAGTGACGGGTTATCCTACGAGCAGTACTTC. The rearrangement links TRBV6-1 to TRBJ2-7; D not resolved. Germline assignment: CDR1 MNHNS and CDR2 SASEGT. The CDR3 is made up of 13 amino acids. V gave up 3 bases and J gave up 1 base, with 7 bases separating them.

The chain uses TRBV6-4 and TRBJ2-3, with D perhaps TRBD2 (6 bases). The CDR3 contains 14 residues. V lost 3 bases to trimming and J lost 3 bases, with 10 bases between them. Per the germline V gene, CDR1 is MRHNA and CDR2 is SNTAGT. In DNA form, the CDR3 reads TGTGCCAGCAGTGAGAGAGGGAGGACAGATACGCAGTATTTT. The encoded protein is CASSERGRTDTQYF.

The chain carries TRBV5-1 and TRBJ1-1; D is ambiguous. Germline V gene data show CDR1 as SGHRS and CDR2 as YFSETQ. This CDR3 comprises 13 residues. Trimming removed 3 bases from V and 2 bases from J, with 8 bases in between. The CDR3 spells CASSSTLNTEAFF. For the CDR3, the DNA is TGCGCCAGCAGCTCCACTCTAAACACTGAAGCTTTCTTT.

This chain links TRBV29-1 with TRBJ2-7; D might be TRBD1 (5 bases). The V end was cut by 3 bases, the J end by 4 bases, with 7 bases between. The CDR3 extends over 11 amino acids. The germline V gene encodes CDR1 SQVTM and CDR2 ANQGSEA. The CDR3 loop is CSVDQGYEQYF. In nucleotides, the CDR3 is TGCAGCGTTGACCAGGGTTACGAGCAGTACTTC.

This chain connects TRBV7-6 to TRBJ2-7; 8 nucleotides line up with TRBD1. This CDR3 has 14 amino acids. V lost 2 bases and J lost 6; bases outside the gene matches: 6. Germline CDR1 and CDR2: SGHVS and FNYEAQ. The CDR3 nucleotides are TGTGCCAGCAGCTTAAACAGGGGGGCGTTCGAGCAGTACTTC. Protein: CASSLNRGAFEQYF.

This clone was found once. The chain combines TRBV28 with TRBJ2-7; TRBD1 aligns across 11 bases. This CDR3 contains 15 residues. J was trimmed by 3 bases and V by 7 bases; bases with no gene match: 8. Germline CDR1 and CDR2: MDHEN and SYDVKM. The CDR3 loop reads CASNPTGTGGYEQYF. In DNA, the CDR3 is TGTGCCAGCAACCCTACGGGGACAGGGGGCTACGAGCAGTACTTC.

The chain is built from TRBV7-2 and TRBJ2-2, with TRBD2 matching 8 bases. The CDR3 totals 16 residues. V lost 3 bases and J lost 4; bases outside the gene matches: 7. From germline, CDR1 is SGHTA and CDR2 FQGNSA. The CDR3 nucleotides read TGTGCCAGCAGCTTGGGCGGGGGGCGCACCACCGGGGAGCTGTTTTTT. Amino acids: CASSLGGGRTTGELFF.

This chain connects TRBV9 to TRBJ2-1, with D perhaps TRBD2 (6 bases). The CDR3 spans 13 residues. Trimming took off 0 bases at V and 8 bases at J, with 9 bases between the two ends. Germline CDR1 is SGDLS and CDR2 is YYNGEE. The CDR3 nucleotides read TGTGCCAGCAGCGTAGTATGGGGGGATGAGCAGTTCTTC. Its translation is CASSVVWGDEQFF.

The chain links TRBV6-5 to TRBJ2-4; D may be TRBD2 (5 bases). V gave up 5 bases and J gave up 7 bases, with 15 bases separating them. Germline loops: CDR1 MNHEY, CDR2 SVGAGI. The CDR3 has 14 residues. The CDR3 region has the DNA TGTGCCAGCAGTAACGCCGGGGAGCGGAACATTCAGTACTTC. Translation gives CASSNAGERNIQYF.

The chain combines TRBV6-4 with TRBJ1-1, with 7 bases fitting TRBD1. The CDR3 covers 13 residues. Trimming at V came to 3 bases and at J to 5 bases, leaving 3 bases not matched to a gene. Per germline, CDR1 MRHNA and CDR2 SNTAGT. CDR3 sequence (DNA): TGTGCCAGCAGTGATCACAGGGGTACTGAAGCTTTCTTT. It yields the protein CASSDHRGTEAFF.

The V call is TRBV7-9, the J call TRBJ2-3; 7 bases line up with TRBD1. The CDR3 loop spans 15 amino acids. Germline V CDR1 and CDR2: SEHNR, FQNEAQ (reference sequence). Trimming at V came to 2 bases and at J to 0 bases, leaving 2 bases not matched to a gene. This CDR3 reads CASSLQGDSTDTQYF. CDR3 nucleotide sequence: TGTGCCAGCAGCTTACAGGGGGATAGCACAGATACGCAGTATTTT.